This record concerns one T cell receptor beta chain sequence. Its antigen is unknown. The read terminates 3 residues ahead of where the CDR3 ends, so the germline J gene completes it. This CDR3 comprises 15 residues. CDR1 SEHNR and CDR2 FQNEAQ come from the germline V gene (reference sequence). V dropped 4 bases and J dropped 3; count of bases not matched to a gene: 6. The sample belongs to a study of T cells in women clearing cervical HPV infection. Study-level results: It is unknown whether associations predate infection; no effector/memory or HPV-specific sorting.

TCRdb keeps only in-frame clones here, not all; method: immunoSEQ multiplex PCR. The table lists over 30,000 clones. The receptor was isolated from a woman aged 18-70 years with a cervical HPV16 infection that either progressed to CIN3+ or cleared (not recorded which). The V and J genes are TRBV7-9 and TRBJ2-1; 7 bases align to TRBD2. Sequenced material: blood buffy coat. CDR3 protein: CASSSTSSRYNEQFF. The CDR3 DNA, read in part, is TGTGCCAGCAGCTCGACTAGCTCTCGCTACAATGAG.